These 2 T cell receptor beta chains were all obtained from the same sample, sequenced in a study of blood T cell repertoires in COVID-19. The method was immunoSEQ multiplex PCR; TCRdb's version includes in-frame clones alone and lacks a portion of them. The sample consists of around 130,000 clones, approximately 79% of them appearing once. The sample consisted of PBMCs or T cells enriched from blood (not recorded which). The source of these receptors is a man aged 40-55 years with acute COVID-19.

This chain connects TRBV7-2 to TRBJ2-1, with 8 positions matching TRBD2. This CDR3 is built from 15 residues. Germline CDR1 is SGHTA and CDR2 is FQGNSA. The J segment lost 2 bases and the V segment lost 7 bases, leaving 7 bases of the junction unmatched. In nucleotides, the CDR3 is TGTGCCAGCATCTTTAAAGCGGGGGCCTACAATGAGCAGTTCTTC. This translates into CASIFKAGAYNEQFF.

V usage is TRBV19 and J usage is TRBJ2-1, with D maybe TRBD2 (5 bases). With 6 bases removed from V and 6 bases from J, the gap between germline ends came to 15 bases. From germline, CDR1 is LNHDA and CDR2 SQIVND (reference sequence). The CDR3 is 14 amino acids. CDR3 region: CASSGGLTFNEQFF. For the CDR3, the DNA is TGTGCCAGTAGCGGCGGACTGACCTTCAATGAGCAGTTCTTC.